The text below deals with one TCR beta chain. Its antigen is currently unknown. The data are from a study of blood T cells in healthy people across ages. Overall study results and limits: TCR beta diversity correlated strongly with naive T cell percentage.

With a J-beta primer mix and a sample-barcoded 5' primer, a second PCR ran about 6 to 11 cycles. MiXCR, run by TCRdb on the 5' RACE reads, gives a single entry per CDR3 protein. Of 350,000 to 450,000 distinct CDR3 sequences listed, approximately 52% are singletons. Germline V gene data show CDR1 as MDHEN and CDR2 as SYDVKM. The CDR3 covers 15 residues. J was trimmed by 6 bases and V by 3 bases; bases with no gene match: 3. The sequence was obtained from a man aged 60 to 69 in good health. This rearrangement joins TRBV28 to TRBJ2-7, with 15 positions matching TRBD2. Material: blood. CDR3 in DNA: TGTGCCAGCAGTTTGGGGACTAGCGGGAGGAGCGAGCAGTACTTC. This gives the protein CASSLGTSGRSEQYF.